These 6 T cell receptor beta chains originate from one sample sequenced in a study of T cells after yellow fever vaccination. TCRdb analysed the 5' RACE reads with MiXCR anew, one entry per CDR3 protein. The table has 150,000 to 200,000 distinct CDR3 sequences, about a tenth seen once. The sample consisted of CD8+ T cells sorted from PBMCs, taken 45 days after the yellow fever booster vaccination. The receptor set was obtained from a man aged 18 to 29 who received the YFV17D yellow fever vaccine.

This rearrangement joins TRBV9 to TRBJ2-5; 8 bases map to TRBD2. This CDR3 is built from 15 residues. V lost 3 bases and J lost 6; bases outside the gene matches: 10. Per germline, CDR1 SGDLS and CDR2 YYNGEE. CDR3 nucleotide sequence: TGTGCCAGCAGCGCATTTGCGGGGGGCGGGCAGACCCAGTACTTC. Translated, it gives CASSAFAGGGQTQYF.

At least ten counts were recorded for this clonotype. This chain connects TRBV7-8 to TRBJ2-1; no firm D call. Looked up from germline, CDR1 is SGHVS and CDR2 is FQNEAQ. Trimming shortened V by 8 bases and J by 2 bases, and 4 bases separated the two germline ends. The CDR3 is made up of 11 amino acids. This CDR3 reads CASSTYNEQFF. The CDR3, as DNA: TGTGCCAGCTCGACCTACAATGAGCAGTTCTTC.

This clonotype was found a few times. The chain recombines TRBV15 with TRBJ2-5, with D unresolved. Trimming removed 5 bases at V and 5 bases at J, with 6 bases between. The CDR3 has 11 residues. Germline assignment: CDR1 LNHNV and CDR2 YYDKDF (reference sequence). The CDR3 loop reads CATSARETQYF. The CDR3 coding sequence is TGTGCCACCAGCGCACGGGAGACCCAGTACTTC.

V gene TRBV12-3 or TRBV12-4 combines with J gene TRBJ2-5, with no clear D. V gave up 1 base and J gave up 4 bases, with 10 bases separating them. This CDR3 has 14 amino acids. CDR3 region: CASSLGGSIETQYF. The CDR3, as DNA: TGTGCCAGCAGTTTAGGTGGCTCCATAGAGACCCAGTACTTC.

J is TRBJ2-2 and V is TRBV6-5, with D unclear. CDR3 length equals 13 residues. Trimming shortened V by 0 bases and J by 5 bases, and 4 bases separated the two germline ends. CDR1 and CDR2 (germline): MNHEY, SVGAGI. The CDR3 DNA reads TGTGCCAGCAGTTACTCGTTGACCGGGGAGCTGTTTTTT. This sequence encodes CASSYSLTGELFF.

The chain uses TRBV7-9 and TRBJ2-7; D is ambiguous. Trimming took 3 bases from V and 1 from J, leaving 4 bases between them. The CDR3 runs to 12 residues. CDR1 is SEHNR, CDR2 FQNEAQ, per germline (reference sequence). The CDR3 region is CASSLISYEQYF. The CDR3 DNA reads TGTGCCAGCAGCTTGATTTCCTACGAGCAGTACTTC.